This TCR beta chain was captured in a study of T-cell reconstitution after alpha-beta-depleted transplantation in children. A TCRbeta library incorporating unique molecular identifiers was prepared. One entry per CDR3 protein results from TCRdb running MiXCR on the PCR reads. This table has hundreds of thousands of distinct CDR3 sequences, over 15% appearing once. The CDR3 length is 15 residues. With 7 bases clipped from V and 2 bases from J, the junction kept 7 bases outside the gene matches. CDR1 and CDR2 from the germline V gene are DFQATT and SNEGSKA (reference sequence). Many counts were recorded for this clonotype.

The chain recombines TRBV20-1 with TRBJ2-3; 12 positions agree with TRBD2. The TCR sequence derives from a human donor who donated a stem cell graft to a child with acute myeloid leukemia. Sequenced here: PBMCs from the stem cell graft donor, sampled from the stem cell graft. CDR3 in DNA: TGCAGTGTTTGGACTAGCGGGACTACCACAGATACGCAGTATTTT. This sequence encodes CSVWTSGTTTDTQYF.